This T cell receptor (beta chain) was sequenced in a study of a mutant IDH1 vaccine in newly diagnosed glioma. The overall study: The study started vaccination 4-6 weeks after radiotherapy alone, or with temozolomide cycles. Patients previously underwent radiotherapy, temozolomide, or both, and most underwent both. Visit V12 was scheduled at week 35 and visit V13 at week 47.

Data came from immunoSEQ multiplex PCR; TCRdb stores just in-frame clones and leaves some out. The sample contains 90,000 to 100,000 clones, roughly 89% of which appear only once. As regards this clone: Antigen specificity is unknown.

The time point: week 47, end of study. A 20-mer mutant IDH1 peptide at 300 ug was injected subcutaneously with topical imiquimod. Donor tumors were new WHO grade 3 or 4 IDH1-mutant, ATRX-lost astrocytomas. The J segment lost 0 bases and the V segment lost 3 bases, leaving 14 bases of the junction unmatched. Germline V gene sequence: CDR1 LNHDA, CDR2 SQIVND (reference sequence). This CDR3 is built from 20 residues. The V and J genes are TRBV19 and TRBJ1-4, with TRBD1 identical over 9 bases. The sequence was collected from a woman aged 45-60 years with glioma. The sample here was PBMCs, taken from a glioma patient whose treatment included an IDH1 peptide vaccine. The CDR3 region is CASSIAPGQGLDATNEKLFF. In DNA form, the CDR3 reads TGTGCCAGTAGTATCGCCCCGGGACAGGGTTTAGATGCAACTAATGAAAAACTGTTTTTT.